Following are 9 T cell receptor beta chains from one sample sequenced in a study of OX40 agonist ivuxolimab in advanced cancers. Using immunoSEQ multiplex PCR, the repertoire was profiled, and TCRdb retains in-frame clones only, with some absent. The sample lists approximately 77,000 clones, about 85% occurring once. Sequences were derived from CD4+ or CD8+ T cells sorted from blood, sampled in a trial of the OX40 agonist ivuxolimab. These receptors all stem from an adult with an advanced solid tumor such as melanoma, head and neck, liver or kidney cancer.

The chain uses TRBV2 and TRBJ2-7; 10 bases are a match to TRBD2. CDR1 is SNHLY, CDR2 FYNNEI, per germline. The V gene end was trimmed by 4 bases and the J gene end by 6 bases; junction bases not matched to a gene: 9. This CDR3 spans 15 amino acids. This CDR3 is CASSVGLAGVAEQYF. The CDR3 DNA is TGTGCCAGCAGTGTAGGTCTAGCGGGGGTGGCCGAGCAGTACTTC.

As concerns this clone: The sample contains more than one DNA sequence encoding this CDR3. The chain is built from TRBV15 and TRBJ1-2, with 7 bases identical to TRBD1. V lost 3 bases to trimming and J lost 2 bases; unmatched junction nucleotides: 0. CDR1 is LNHNV and CDR2 is YYDKDF in the germline V gene (reference sequence). This CDR3 region has 13 residues. The CDR3 sequence is CATSRGQNYGYTF. CDR3 nucleotide sequence: TGTGCCACCAGCAGGGGACAGAACTATGGCTACACCTTC.

V is TRBV28 and J is TRBJ1-2; D possibly corresponds to TRBD1 (6 bases). V shed 4 bases and J shed 4 bases, with 19 bases lying between them. CDR1 is MDHEN, CDR2 SYDVKM, per germline. This CDR3 contains 16 residues. The CDR3 DNA follows: TGTGCCAGCAGTTCGCCCCGGGGGAGGGGGACCTATGGCTACACCTTC. Encoded protein: CASSSPRGRGTYGYTF.

The chain combines TRBV29-1 with TRBJ2-7; D possibly corresponds to TRBD1 (5 bases). The V gene lost 4 bases and the J gene lost 1 base, with 5 bases spanning the gap. Germline V lookup: CDR1 SQVTM, CDR2 ANQGSEA. This CDR3 region has 11 residues. CDR3 in amino acids: CSVGQSYEQYF. CDR3 sequence (DNA): TGCAGCGTTGGACAGTCCTACGAGCAGTACTTC.

The sample holds a few counts of this clone. The genes are TRBV11-2 and TRBJ2-4; tentatively, D is TRBD1 (5 bases). V lost 1 base and J 5 bases, leaving 6 bases between the germline ends. CDR3 length equals 13 residues. Germline CDR1 reads SGHAT; CDR2 reads FQNNGV. DNA for the CDR3: TGTGCCAGCAGCTTAGGGGGCGAAAACATTCAGTACTTC. This encodes CASSLGGENIQYF.

The rearrangement joins TRBV2 to TRBJ2-2; unclear D gene. Germline V CDR1 and CDR2: SNHLY, FYNNEI. Trimming pared 2 bases from V and 1 base from J, leaving 11 bases between. The CDR3 spans 16 residues. The DNA for the CDR3 is TGTGCCAGCAGTGAATTCTCTCTTCTGAACACCGGGGAGCTGTTTTTT. Amino acid sequence: CASSEFSLLNTGELFF. The full variable domain, in which reference TRBV2 and TRBJ2-2 provide the parts outside the CDR3, is EPEVTQTPSHQVTQMGQEVILRCVPISNHLYFYWYRQILGQKVEFLVSFYNNEISEKSEIFDDQFSVERPDGSNFTLKIRSTKLEDSAMYFCASSEFSLLNTGELFFGEGSRLTVL.

J is TRBJ1-1 and V is TRBV28; D is possibly TRBD1 (6 bases). The V gene's germline CDR1 is MDHEN and CDR2 SYDVKM. Trimming took 5 bases from V and 0 from J, leaving 16 bases between them. The CDR3 sequence is 16 residues long. CDR3 nucleotide sequence: TGTGCCAGCAGTCCACAGGGAAACCATATGAACACTGAAGCTTTCTTT. Translating gives CASSPQGNHMNTEAFF.

The chain is built from TRBV7-2 and TRBJ1-1, with a weak D call TRBD1 (6 bases). V lost 3 bases and J 4 bases, leaving 12 bases between the germline ends. CDR1 and CDR2 from the germline V gene are SGHTA and FQGNSA. The CDR3 loop spans 14 amino acids. DNA for the CDR3: TGTGCCAGCAGCTTGGGGGGGCTGAGCACTGAAGCTTTCTTT. Protein sequence: CASSLGGLSTEAFF.

This clone was detected once. The V call is TRBV28, the J call TRBJ1-2, with 10 bases lining up with TRBD1. Germline-derived CDR1 and CDR2 are MDHEN and SYDVKM. Unmatched junction bases numbered 6, after V lost 2 bases and J lost 6 bases. This CDR3 spans 15 amino acids. The CDR3, as DNA: TGTGCCAGCAGTTTAAGAGGGACAGGGGTACATGGCTACACCTTC. Translated: CASSLRGTGVHGYTF.